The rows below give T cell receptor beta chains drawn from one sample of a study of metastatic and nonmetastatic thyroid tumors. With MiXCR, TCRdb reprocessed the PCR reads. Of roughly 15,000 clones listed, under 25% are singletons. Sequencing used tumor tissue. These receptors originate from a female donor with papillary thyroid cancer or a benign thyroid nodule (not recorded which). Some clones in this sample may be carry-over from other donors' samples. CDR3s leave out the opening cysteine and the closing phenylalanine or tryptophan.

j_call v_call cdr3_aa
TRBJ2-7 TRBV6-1 ASSEGPHEQY
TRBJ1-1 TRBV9 ASSALQGNTEAF
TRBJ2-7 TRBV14 ASSQTSAGAFEQY
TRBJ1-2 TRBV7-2 ASSLAAGGNYGYT
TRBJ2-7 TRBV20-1 SARLPWTGDSYEQY
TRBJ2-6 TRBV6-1 ASSLGTGANVLT
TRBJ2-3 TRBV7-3 ASSLGAGESTDTKY
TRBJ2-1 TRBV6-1 ASSDLGTGNNEQF
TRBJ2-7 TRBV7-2 ASSLRLDNEQY
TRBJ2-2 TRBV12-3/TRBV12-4 ASRGGSPNTGELF
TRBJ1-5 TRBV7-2 ASSPTRGAGQPQH
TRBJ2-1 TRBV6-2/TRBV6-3 ASRFTTSGNNEQF
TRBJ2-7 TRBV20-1 SARGGGADYEQY
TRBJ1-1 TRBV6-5 ASSYRQPQNQEAF
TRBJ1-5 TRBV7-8 ASSPPSDGFNQPQH
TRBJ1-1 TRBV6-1 ASSDRQGVWNTEAL